This TCR beta chain comes out of a study of blood T cell repertoires in COVID-19. For the study at large: The origin of the acute and convalescent COVID-19 samples was the United States, Italy and Spain. Sources were T cells, B-cell-depleted T cells, or PBMCs; the material itself was cDNA or gDNA.

V gave up 6 bases and J gave up 0 bases; unmatched junction bases: 7. The CDR3 is 17 residues long. Germline values: CDR1 MNHNY, CDR2 SVGAGI (reference sequence). Per the authors' pipeline: Nucleated cell number was recorded as an estimate derived from reference gene primer amplification. Measured with immunoSEQ multiplex PCR; TCRdb has only the in-frame clones, and not every one. V and J calls and clone size are those listed in that table; D and trimming were worked out from the DNA. This sample yields just under 150,000 clones, of which 80% to 90% are seen a single time; approximately 0.95% belongs to the top ten.

This sequence was found in a woman in her forties or fifties with acute or convalescent COVID-19. The chain employs TRBV6-6 and TRBJ2-3, with 12 bases matching TRBD2. Sequences were obtained from peripheral blood. The CDR3 sequence: CASRRLAGEFSTDTQYF. The CDR3 DNA is TGTGCCAGCAGACGACTAGCGGGGGAATTTAGCACAGATACGCAGTATTTT.